Many counts were recorded for the clone carrying this T cell receptor (beta chain). Its antigen is as yet unknown. The data originate from a study of blood T cells in healthy people across ages. Study-level results: Fewer expanded clones and more diversity marked long-lived versus aged donors. Since the PBMCs were unsorted, naive and antigen-experienced cells could not be conclusively compared.

Each of the donors had roughly 9.3 milliliters of peripheral blood drawn into EDTA-treated Vacutainer tubes. The use of a sample-barcoded 5' primer and a J-beta primer mix characterized a second PCR of about 7 to 12 cycles. Every sample gave at least 2.5 million paired-end reads containing CDR3. MiXCR, run by TCRdb on the 5' RACE reads, gives a single entry per CDR3 protein. The table includes some 760,000 distinct CDR3 sequences, around a quarter detected once. This sample also belongs to another study, concerning T cells of mothers and their children.

Sequencing input: blood. The source of this sequence is a boy between 10 and 17 years old in good health.

CDR3 bases: TGTGCCAGCAGTGAGTTGGGGTCAGATACGCAGTATTTT. This gives the protein CASSELGSDTQYF. The chain combines TRBV27 with TRBJ2-3; no clear D gene. From germline, CDR1 is MNHEY and CDR2 SMNVEV (reference sequence). Trimming stripped 5 bases from V and 4 bases from J, with 10 bases between. This CDR3 is 13 amino acids long.